These T cell receptor beta chains were read from a single sample in a study of blood T cell repertoires in COVID-19. TCRdb keeps only in-frame clones here, not all; method: immunoSEQ multiplex PCR. Among around 170,000 clones listed, roughly 84% were seen once. Sequenced: peripheral blood. The receptors shown here come from a man aged 18 to 35 with active or convalescent COVID-19. The CDR3 runs from the conserved cysteine through the conserved F or W. A D gene is named only where the DNA matches it firmly. Clone size is stated in some rows and not others, as once, few, many or a class when expanded.

TRBV13,NA,TRBJ1-1,NA,TGTGCCAGCAGCTCGCTCGGCGGTGAAGCTTTCTTT,CASSSLGGEAFF
TRBV13,TRBD1,TRBJ2-7,NA,TGTGCCAGCAGCCCCTCTACAGGGGGATCCTACGAGCAGTACTTC,CASSPSTGGSYEQYF
TRBV29-1,TRBD1,TRBJ2-1,NA,TGCAGCGTTGGCGGGACAGGAACCAACAATGAGCAGTTCTTC,CSVGGTGTNNEQFF
TRBV7-9,NA,TRBJ2-5,NA,TGTGCCAGCAGCTTAGGAAGCGGTGGGGAGACCCAGTACTTC,CASSLGSGGETQYF
TRBV7-9,TRBD2,TRBJ2-7,few,TGTGCCAGTTCTATAGCGGGAGGGAGCAACGAGCAGTACTTC,CASSIAGGSNEQYF
TRBV7-9,TRBD1,TRBJ2-3,NA,TGTGCCATCACAAGAGGACAGGGGGTTACAGATACGCAGTATTTT,CAITRGQGVTDTQYF
TRBV6-5,NA,TRBJ2-5,NA,TGTGCCAGCATCGTTGGGGCCGGCCAAGAGACCCAGTACTTC,CASIVGAGQETQYF
TRBV7-2,NA,TRBJ1-5,NA,TGTGCCAGCAGCGAGGGAGTGGGAGATCAGCCCCAGCATTTT,CASSEGVGDQPQHF
TRBV5-1,TRBD1,TRBJ1-2,NA,TGCGCCAGCGGACAGGGGAACTATGGCTACACCTTC,CASGQGNYGYTF
TRBV27,TRBD2,TRBJ2-3,NA,TGTGCCAGCTACACCGGGACTACCGATACGCAGTATTTT,CASYTGTTDTQYF
TRBV27,TRBD2,TRBJ2-7,NA,TGTGCCAGCAGGCGAGGGGACTACTCCTACGAGCAGTACTTC,CASRRGDYSYEQYF
TRBV28,NA,TRBJ2-7,NA,TGTGCCAGCATCCTACAGGGATTAGGGTCCTACGAGCAGTACTTC,CASILQGLGSYEQYF
TRBV28,TRBD1,TRBJ1-2,NA,TGTGCCTGCTGGGCCACGGGACAGATCTATGGCTACACCTTC,CACWATGQIYGYTF
TRBV5-1,NA,TRBJ1-1,NA,TGCGCCAGCAGCTCCATAGGGGGTACTGAAGCTTTCTTT,CASSSIGGTEAFF
TRBV10-3,NA,TRBJ2-7,NA,TGTGCCATCAGTGATCCTCAGGGCGTCTACGAGCAGTACTTC,CAISDPQGVYEQYF
TRBV9,TRBD1,TRBJ2-2,NA,TGTGCCAGCAACCCTGGGACAGGGAAAGGGGAGCTGTTTTTT,CASNPGTGKGELFF
TRBV6-5,NA,TRBJ1-1,NA,TGTGCCAGCAGTCCCGCTCGGGGGTTCACTGAAGCTTTCTTT,CASSPARGFTEAFF
TRBV18,TRBD2,TRBJ2-3,NA,TGTGCCAGCTCAAGGACTAGCGGGAAGACAGATACGCAGTATTTT,CASSRTSGKTDTQYF
TRBV6-5,NA,TRBJ1-4,medium-sized,TGTGCCAGCAAGCTTCTTGCAACTAATGAAAAACTGTTTTTT,CASKLLATNEKLFF
TRBV7-8,TRBD1,TRBJ1-6,few,TGTGCCAGCAGCTCCGCGACAGGGCGGAATTCACCCCTCCACTTT,CASSSATGRNSPLHF
TRBV4-1,TRBD1,TRBJ1-4,NA,TGCGCCAGCAGCCAAGCCGGGACAGGGAATGAAAAACTGTTTTTT,CASSQAGTGNEKLFF
TRBV4-2,TRBD1,TRBJ1-5,NA,TGTGCCAGCAGCCAAGAGGGCGGTCAGGGGGGCAATCAGCCCCAGCATTTT,CASSQEGGQGGNQPQHF
TRBV20-1,NA,TRBJ1-1,NA,TGCAGTGCTAGTTCAAGGGGTCGGGCTGAAGCTTTCTTT,CSASSRGRAEAFF
TRBV3-1/TRBV3-2,NA,TRBJ1-1,NA,TGTGCCAGCAGCCAAGGAATAGGGGGAACTGAAGCTTTCTTT,CASSQGIGGTEAFF
TRBV7-8,NA,TRBJ2-5,NA,TGTGCCAGCAGCTTAGCAGGGAGCCGAGAGACCCAGTACTTC,CASSLAGSRETQYF
TRBV25-1,TRBD2,TRBJ2-2,NA,TGTGCCAGCAGTGACAAGCGGGATATCACCGGGGAGCTGTTTTTT,CASSDKRDITGELFF
TRBV2,NA,TRBJ1-1,few,TGTGCCAGCCGAGAGCTCAGGGGAGCCACTGAAGCTTTCTTT,CASRELRGATEAFF
TRBV27,TRBD1,TRBJ1-2,NA,TGTGCCAGCAGCACATTTCGGGCAGGGGGCGTCAGTGGCTACACCTTC,CASSTFRAGGVSGYTF
TRBV4-1,NA,TRBJ1-1,NA,TGCGCCAGCAGCCCAGGACAAGGCCCTAACACTGAAGCTTTCTTT,CASSPGQGPNTEAFF
TRBV7-3,NA,TRBJ2-1,NA,TGTGCCAGCAGCTTGAGAGGGAAGGCCCCTAATGAGCAGTTCTTC,CASSLRGKAPNEQFF
TRBV28,NA,TRBJ2-2,NA,TGTGCCAGCATTGCCGGCGGGGCTAGTTACTCCCCCGGGGAGCTGTTTTTT,CASIAGGASYSPGELFF
TRBV2,TRBD2,TRBJ2-2,NA,TGTGCCAGTCTCGGCGGGGGGAAGAACACCGGGGAGCTGTTTTTT,CASLGGGKNTGELFF
TRBV19,NA,TRBJ1-1,NA,TGTGCCACCCTCGAGGGTCCAGGGGCCAGGGTCATGAACACTGAAGCTTTCTTT,CATLEGPGARVMNTEAFF
TRBV11-1,NA,TRBJ1-1,NA,TGTGCCAGCAGCTCCCACAGGGTTGACACTGAAGCTTTCTTT,CASSSHRVDTEAFF
TRBV18,NA,TRBJ1-5,few,TGTGCCAGCTCACCATCGGCGGATAGCATCAATCAGCCCCAGCATTTT,CASSPSADSINQPQHF
TRBV9,TRBD2,TRBJ2-1,NA,TGTGCCAGCAGCCCCCGACTAGCGAGAAATGAGCAGTTCTTC,CASSPRLARNEQFF
TRBV6-6,TRBD2,TRBJ2-1,NA,TGTGCCAGCAGCCGACAAACTAGCGGGGGGCAGAGGAATGAGCAGTTCTTC,CASSRQTSGGQRNEQFF
TRBV14,NA,TRBJ1-2,NA,TGTGCCAGCAGCCAAGATAGAACAGGTCTCACAGGCGGCTACACCTTC,CASSQDRTGLTGGYTF
TRBV5-1,NA,TRBJ2-4,NA,TGCGCCAGCAGCCCAACCGCGGACACGGACATTCAGTACTTC,CASSPTADTDIQYF
TRBV19,TRBD2,TRBJ2-5,NA,TGTGCCAGTTCGTCGGGACTAAACTGGGGAGAGACCCAGTACTTC,CASSSGLNWGETQYF
TRBV7-6,NA,TRBJ2-7,NA,TGTGCCAGCAGCTTAATGGGGTTCGGGAGCTCCTACGAGCAGTACTTC,CASSLMGFGSSYEQYF